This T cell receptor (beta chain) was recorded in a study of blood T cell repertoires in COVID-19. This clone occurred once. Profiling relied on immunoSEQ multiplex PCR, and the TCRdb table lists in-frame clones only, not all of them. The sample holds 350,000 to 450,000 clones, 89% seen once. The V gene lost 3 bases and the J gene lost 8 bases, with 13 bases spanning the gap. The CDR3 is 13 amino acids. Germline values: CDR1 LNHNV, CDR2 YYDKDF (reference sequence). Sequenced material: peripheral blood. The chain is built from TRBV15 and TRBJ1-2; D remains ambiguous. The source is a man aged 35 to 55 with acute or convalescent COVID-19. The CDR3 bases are TGTGCCACCAGCAGCGGGAGGCGGTGGGGCTACACCTTC. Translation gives CATSSGRRWGYTF.